These T cell receptor beta chains were read from a single sample in a study of blood T cell repertoires in COVID-19. The protocol was immunoSEQ multiplex PCR, while the TCRdb copy is restricted to in-frame clones and leaves out a portion. Counted here are around 400,000 clones, roughly 90% occurring once; the ten biggest clones make up 1% to 1.5%. Specimen: peripheral blood. These receptors all stem from a man in his forties with acute or convalescent COVID-19. Each CDR3 is given with its conserved first and last residue. D genes are given only for firm matches. Some rows mark clone size as missing; the rest say once, few, many or name a class of expanded clone.

v_call: TRBV7-2
clone_size: .
d_call: .
j_call: TRBJ2-7
cdr3_aa: CASSSDIPSYEQYF
cdr3_nt: TGTGCCAGCAGCTCCGACATCCCCTCCTACGAGCAGTACTTC

v_call: TRBV29-1
clone_size: .
d_call: .
j_call: TRBJ2-5
cdr3_aa: CSVEEGETQYF
cdr3_nt: TGCAGCGTTGAGGAGGGGGAGACCCAGTACTTC

v_call: TRBV28
clone_size: .
d_call: .
j_call: TRBJ2-7
cdr3_aa: CASSKLTYEQYF
cdr3_nt: TGTGCCAGCAGCAAATTAACATACGAGCAGTACTTC

v_call: TRBV9
clone_size: .
d_call: .
j_call: TRBJ1-1
cdr3_aa: CASSILQGTEAFF
cdr3_nt: TGTGCCAGCAGCATCCTCCAGGGGACTGAAGCTTTCTTT

v_call: TRBV6-5
clone_size: .
d_call: TRBD1
j_call: TRBJ1-2
cdr3_aa: CASSRGQGGYTF
cdr3_nt: TGTGCCAGCAGCCGTGGACAGGGGGGATACACCTTC

v_call: TRBV11-1
clone_size: once
d_call: TRBD1
j_call: TRBJ2-7
cdr3_aa: CASNNLGDRGHEQYF
cdr3_nt: TGTGCCAGCAACAACTTAGGGGACAGGGGGCACGAGCAGTACTTC

v_call: TRBV27
clone_size: .
d_call: .
j_call: TRBJ1-5
cdr3_aa: CASSNAGDGYSNQPQHF
cdr3_nt: TGTGCCAGCAGTAATGCAGGGGACGGGTATAGCAATCAGCCCCAGCATTTT

v_call: TRBV4-1
clone_size: .
d_call: TRBD1
j_call: TRBJ1-2
cdr3_aa: CASSQTDRTYGYTF
cdr3_nt: TGCGCCAGCAGCCAGACGGACAGGACCTATGGCTACACCTTC

v_call: TRBV29-1
clone_size: .
d_call: TRBD1
j_call: TRBJ2-7
cdr3_aa: CSALGGQSSYEQYF
cdr3_nt: TGCAGCGCGCTTGGGGGACAGAGCTCCTACGAGCAGTACTTC

v_call: TRBV5-1
clone_size: once
d_call: TRBD2
j_call: TRBJ2-7
cdr3_aa: CASTGVASGTYEQYF
cdr3_nt: TGCGCCAGCACCGGCGTTGCTAGCGGGACCTACGAGCAGTACTTC

v_call: TRBV27
clone_size: .
d_call: .
j_call: TRBJ2-1
cdr3_aa: CASSLWEASAYNEQFF
cdr3_nt: TGTGCCAGCAGTTTATGGGAGGCATCGGCCTACAATGAGCAGTTCTTC

v_call: TRBV19
clone_size: few
d_call: TRBD1
j_call: TRBJ1-5
cdr3_aa: CASDRGQGQDQPQHF
cdr3_nt: TGTGCCAGTGATCGCGGACAGGGACAGGATCAGCCCCAGCATTTT

v_call: TRBV12-3/TRBV12-4
clone_size: .
d_call: .
j_call: TRBJ1-2
cdr3_aa: CASSLDRVGYTF
cdr3_nt: TGTGCCAGCAGTTTAGACAGGGTCGGCTACACCTTC

v_call: TRBV7-2
clone_size: .
d_call: .
j_call: TRBJ2-7
cdr3_aa: CASSSNGGSYEQYF
cdr3_nt: TGTGCCAGCAGCTCAAACGGGGGCTCCTACGAGCAGTACTTC

v_call: TRBV5-5
clone_size: .
d_call: .
j_call: TRBJ2-7
cdr3_aa: CASSLRTDTYEQYF
cdr3_nt: TGTGCCAGCAGCTTGAGGACAGACACCTACGAGCAGTACTTC

v_call: TRBV3-1/TRBV3-2
clone_size: .
d_call: .
j_call: TRBJ1-4
cdr3_aa: CASSQEFENRANEKLFF
cdr3_nt: TGTGCCAGCAGCCAAGAATTCGAGAACAGGGCGAATGAAAAACTGTTTTTT

v_call: TRBV7-8
clone_size: .
d_call: .
j_call: TRBJ1-4
cdr3_aa: CASSRLMGPATNEKLFF
cdr3_nt: TGTGCCAGCAGCCGACTCATGGGGCCCGCAACTAATGAAAAACTGTTTTTT

v_call: TRBV5-1
clone_size: .
d_call: .
j_call: TRBJ1-1
cdr3_aa: CASSDQGIGNTEAFF
cdr3_nt: TGCGCCAGCAGTGACCAGGGCATCGGGAACACTGAAGCTTTCTTT

v_call: TRBV4-3
clone_size: .
d_call: .
j_call: TRBJ1-5
cdr3_aa: CASSQDLGRNQPQHF
cdr3_nt: TGCGCCAGCAGCCAAGATTTGGGGAGGAATCAGCCCCAGCATTTT

v_call: TRBV27
clone_size: .
d_call: TRBD1
j_call: TRBJ1-2
cdr3_aa: CASSLSGQALPGYTF
cdr3_nt: TGTGCCAGCAGTTTATCGGGACAGGCTCTACCCGGCTACACCTTC

v_call: TRBV25-1
clone_size: .
d_call: TRBD1
j_call: TRBJ1-2
cdr3_aa: CASSEYPGGADYGYTF
cdr3_nt: TGTGCCAGCAGTGAATATCCAGGGGGCGCCGACTATGGCTACACCTTC

v_call: TRBV19
clone_size: .
d_call: TRBD2
j_call: TRBJ2-1
cdr3_aa: CASKGTSDNEQFF
cdr3_nt: TGTGCCAGTAAGGGGACTAGCGACAATGAGCAGTTCTTC

v_call: TRBV12-3/TRBV12-4
clone_size: .
d_call: .
j_call: TRBJ1-1
cdr3_aa: CASSFRTGVEAFF
cdr3_nt: TGTGCCAGCAGTTTTAGGACTGGGGTTGAAGCTTTCTTT

v_call: TRBV7-9
clone_size: few
d_call: TRBD2
j_call: TRBJ2-1
cdr3_aa: CASSLASGTSSRAYNEQFF
cdr3_nt: TGTGCCAGCAGCTTAGCATCCGGGACTAGTAGTAGGGCCTACAATGAGCAGTTCTTC

v_call: TRBV5-1
clone_size: .
d_call: .
j_call: TRBJ2-7
cdr3_aa: CASSTSSRDYEQYF
cdr3_nt: TGCGCCAGCAGCACCTCATCACGGGACTACGAGCAGTACTTC

v_call: TRBV18
clone_size: .
d_call: .
j_call: TRBJ1-2
cdr3_aa: CASSPLIYGYTF
cdr3_nt: TGTGCCAGCTCACCCCTAATCTATGGCTACACCTTC

v_call: TRBV6-6
clone_size: .
d_call: TRBD2
j_call: TRBJ2-1
cdr3_aa: CASSSPTSGSNSEQFF
cdr3_nt: TGTGCCAGCAGTTCTCCGACTAGCGGGAGTAATAGTGAGCAGTTCTTC

v_call: TRBV10-2
clone_size: once
d_call: .
j_call: TRBJ1-1
cdr3_aa: CASSESGTEAFF
cdr3_nt: TGCGCCAGCAGTGAATCGGGGACTGAAGCTTTCTTT

v_call: TRBV27
clone_size: .
d_call: .
j_call: TRBJ1-1
cdr3_aa: CASSWRWNTEAFF
cdr3_nt: TGTGCCAGCAGTTGGAGATGGAACACTGAAGCTTTCTTT

v_call: TRBV9
clone_size: once
d_call: TRBD1
j_call: TRBJ2-7
cdr3_aa: CASSVGARGLGEQYF
cdr3_nt: TGTGCCAGCAGCGTAGGAGCCAGGGGGCTAGGAGAGCAGTACTTC

v_call: TRBV19
clone_size: .
d_call: TRBD1
j_call: TRBJ1-2
cdr3_aa: CASSLPGQGLIGYGYTF
cdr3_nt: TGTGCCAGTAGCTTACCGGGACAGGGGTTAATTGGCTATGGCTACACCTTC

v_call: TRBV18
clone_size: .
d_call: .
j_call: TRBJ1-2
cdr3_aa: CASSGREEYGYTF
cdr3_nt: TGTGCCAGCTCGGGCAGGGAGGAGTATGGCTACACCTTC

v_call: TRBV27
clone_size: .
d_call: .
j_call: TRBJ1-2
cdr3_aa: CASSFGQGYGYTF
cdr3_nt: TGTGCCAGCAGTTTTGGGCAAGGATATGGCTACACCTTC

v_call: TRBV3-1/TRBV3-2
clone_size: .
d_call: .
j_call: TRBJ2-1
cdr3_aa: CASSLPGLSYNEQFF
cdr3_nt: TGTGCCAGCAGCCTTCCCGGGTTATCCTACAATGAGCAGTTCTTC

v_call: TRBV19
clone_size: .
d_call: TRBD2
j_call: TRBJ2-3
cdr3_aa: CASSTRTSGFTDTQYF
cdr3_nt: TGTGCCAGTAGTACAAGGACTAGCGGGTTCACAGATACGCAGTATTTT

v_call: TRBV15
clone_size: .
d_call: .
j_call: TRBJ1-6
cdr3_aa: CATSRAWGTRNSPLHF
cdr3_nt: TGTGCCACCAGCAGAGCTTGGGGGACAAGAAATTCACCCCTCCACTTT

v_call: TRBV29-1
clone_size: .
d_call: .
j_call: TRBJ2-5
cdr3_aa: CSVEGRVAEETQYF
cdr3_nt: TGCAGCGTTGAAGGCAGGGTGGCAGAAGAGACCCAGTACTTC

v_call: TRBV6-2/TRBV6-3
clone_size: many
d_call: TRBD2
j_call: TRBJ2-3
cdr3_aa: CASSVTSGVPDTQYF
cdr3_nt: TGTGCCAGCAGTGTGACTAGCGGGGTTCCAGATACGCAGTATTTT

v_call: TRBV7-9
clone_size: once
d_call: TRBD1
j_call: TRBJ1-2
cdr3_aa: CASSLAGGGGYTF
cdr3_nt: TGTGCCAGCAGCTTGGCAGGGGGCGGGGGCTACACCTTC

v_call: TRBV9
clone_size: .
d_call: .
j_call: TRBJ1-2
cdr3_aa: CASSVASGSGYGYTF
cdr3_nt: TGTGCCAGCAGCGTAGCTTCCGGGTCTGGCTATGGCTACACCTTC

v_call: TRBV2
clone_size: once
d_call: TRBD2
j_call: TRBJ2-1
cdr3_aa: CASMGLAGYEQFF
cdr3_nt: TGTGCCAGCATGGGACTAGCGGGGTATGAGCAGTTCTTC

v_call: TRBV9
clone_size: .
d_call: TRBD1
j_call: TRBJ1-1
cdr3_aa: CASSDDRAGGTEAFF
cdr3_nt: TGTGCCAGCAGCGACGACAGGGCGGGGGGCACTGAAGCTTTCTTT

v_call: TRBV7-9
clone_size: .
d_call: .
j_call: TRBJ1-4
cdr3_aa: CASSLRTRNEKLFF
cdr3_nt: TGTGCCAGCAGCTTGAGGACACGTAATGAAAAACTGTTTTTT

v_call: TRBV10-3
clone_size: .
d_call: TRBD1
j_call: TRBJ1-3
cdr3_aa: CAIGWTGPSGNTIYF
cdr3_nt: TGTGCCATCGGTTGGACAGGTCCCTCTGGAAACACCATATATTTT

v_call: TRBV21-1
clone_size: .
d_call: .
j_call: TRBJ1-3
cdr3_aa: CASSPPGRGGNTIYF
cdr3_nt: TGTGCCAGCAGCCCGCCTGGCAGGGGGGGAAACACCATATATTTT

v_call: TRBV6-5
clone_size: once
d_call: TRBD1
j_call: TRBJ2-4
cdr3_aa: CASTRTGGPRNIQYF
cdr3_nt: TGTGCCAGCACCCGGACAGGGGGTCCCCGAAACATTCAGTACTTC

v_call: TRBV28
clone_size: .
d_call: TRBD1
j_call: TRBJ1-1
cdr3_aa: CASFRGIAEAFF
cdr3_nt: TGTGCCAGTTTCAGGGGGATTGCTGAAGCTTTCTTT

v_call: TRBV28
clone_size: .
d_call: TRBD1
j_call: TRBJ2-1
cdr3_aa: CASSSGTGGNEQFF
cdr3_nt: TGTGCCAGCAGTTCCGGGACAGGGGGCAATGAGCAGTTCTTC

v_call: TRBV9
clone_size: .
d_call: TRBD2
j_call: TRBJ2-3
cdr3_aa: CASSPDQRGVQSTDTQYF
cdr3_nt: TGTGCCAGCAGCCCAGACCAGCGGGGGGTCCAAAGCACAGATACGCAGTATTTT

v_call: TRBV19
clone_size: .
d_call: .
j_call: TRBJ1-2
cdr3_aa: CASSTLQNYGYTF
cdr3_nt: TGTGCCAGTAGTACGCTACAGAACTATGGCTACACCTTC

v_call: TRBV7-8
clone_size: .
d_call: .
j_call: TRBJ2-7
cdr3_aa: CASSSGISYEQYF
cdr3_nt: TGTGCCAGCAGCTCAGGGATATCCTACGAGCAGTACTTC